Listed here are 16 T cell receptor beta chains from one sample, sequenced in a study of T cells in Graves' hyperthyroidism and ophthalmopathy. From RNA transcripts, TCR beta CDR3 regions were amplified. When the TCR CDR3 underwent first-round RT-PCR, the HTBI primer set was used. TCRdb fed the multiplex PCR reads into MiXCR, producing one record per CDR3 protein. The top ten hold roughly 8.2% of the sample, which has 600,000 or so distinct CDR3 sequences, about 43% seen once. Sequenced input: peripheral blood or thyroid tissue (not recorded which). These receptors came from a woman aged 18-35 years with Graves' hyperthyroidism.

The chain employs TRBV5-1 and TRBJ2-2; TRBD1 agrees at 7 bases. The CDR3 sequence is 15 residues long. Unmatched junction bases numbered 7, after V lost 4 bases and J lost 4 bases. Germline V gene data show CDR1 as SGHRS and CDR2 as YFSETQ. In DNA form, the CDR3 reads TGCGCCAGCAGCGGGGCGACAGGGACCACCGGGGAGCTGTTTTTT. It translates to CASSGATGTTGELFF.

The sample holds many counts of this clonotype. This chain's CDR3 is CSATGLRSSYEQYF. The CDR3 bases are TGCAGCGCCACTGGACTGAGAAGCTCCTACGAGCAGTACTTC. This chain joins TRBV29-1 and TRBJ2-7, with D maybe TRBD2 (5 bases). The germline gives CDR1 SQVTM, CDR2 ANQGSEA. The CDR3 is 14 residues long. V lost 7 bases, J lost 0 bases, and 16 bases lay in between.

In the case of this clonotype: Given a much more abundant clone one base away, this may be a read error. V usage is TRBV2 and J usage is TRBJ1-2; the D is unclear. CDR3 length: 14 amino acids. Germline CDR1 SNHLY, CDR2 FYNNEI. CDR3: CASGEGNLNYGYTF. CDR3 bases: TGTGCCAGCGGTGAAGGGAACCTTAACTATGGCTACACCTTC.

The gene calls are TRBV7-9 and TRBJ2-2; the D call may be TRBD1 or TRBD2 (5 bases each). There are 10 residues in the CDR3. Germline V gene lookup returns CDR1 SEHNR and CDR2 FQNEAQ (reference sequence). Trimming cost V 11 bases and J 5 bases, with 6 bases left between them. The chain's CDR3 is CAWGTGELFF. The DNA for the CDR3 is TGTGCCTGGGGGACCGGGGAGCTGTTTTTT. Using reference TRBV7-9 and TRBJ2-2 for the parts outside the CDR3, the full variable domain is DTGVSQNPRHKITKRGQNVTFRCDPISEHNRLYWYRQTLGQGPEFLTYFQNEAQLEKSRLLSDRFSAERPKGSFSTLEIQRTEQGDSAMYLCAWGTGELFFGEGSRLTVL.

The chain joins TRBV15 to TRBJ2-3, with 7 nucleotides matching TRBD2. Germline CDR1 is LNHNV and CDR2 is YYDKDF (reference sequence). The J segment lost 1 base and the V segment lost 0 bases, leaving 4 bases of the junction unmatched. The CDR3 loop spans 16 amino acids. The CDR3 here is CATSRERLAGTDTQYF. In DNA, the CDR3 is TGTGCCACCAGCAGAGAGAGGCTAGCGGGCACAGATACGCAGTATTTT.

This clonotype was detected a few times. The chain couples TRBV10-2 to TRBJ1-5; D possibly corresponds to TRBD1 (6 bases). Between the trimmed V and J ends, which lost 7 bases and 4 bases, there was a span of 11 bases. This CDR3 contains 13 residues. Germline V CDR1 and CDR2: WSHSY, SAAADI. The CDR3 region is CASTGGANQPQHF. For the CDR3, the DNA is TGCGCCAGCACTGGGGGCGCGAATCAGCCCCAGCATTTT.

This clonotype came up many times. The chain recombines TRBV9 with TRBJ2-2, with D maybe TRBD2 (5 bases). The germline CDR1 and CDR2 sequences are SGDLS and YYNGEE. There are 14 residues in the CDR3. V shed 0 bases and J shed 4 bases, with 7 bases lying between them. Here the CDR3 reads CASSVALATGELFF. DNA of the CDR3: TGTGCCAGCAGCGTAGCGCTAGCCACCGGGGAGCTGTTTTTT.

This clonotype was seen more than once but under ten times. This chain joins TRBV7-9 and TRBJ2-7; 7 bases agree with TRBD1. The CDR3 spans 13 residues. Per the germline V gene, CDR1 is SEHNR and CDR2 is FQNEAQ (reference sequence). Trimming cost V 5 bases and J 5 bases; bases outside gene matches: 6. The CDR3 loop is CASSGLTGNEQYF. DNA for the CDR3: TGTGCCAGCAGCGGACTGACAGGGAACGAGCAGTACTTC.

The chain couples TRBV29-1 to TRBJ2-7, with 8 bases aligning to TRBD1. Trimming removed 8 bases from V and 6 bases from J; junction bases left unmatched: 9. The CDR3 is made up of 12 amino acids. Germline lookup yields CDR1 SQVTM and CDR2 ANQGSEA. The CDR3 spells CSLAGQGLEQYF. For the CDR3, the DNA is TGCAGCTTAGCAGGACAGGGCCTCGAGCAGTACTTC.

This clonotype came up a few times. This rearrangement joins TRBV9 to TRBJ1-2; the match to TRBD1 covers 7 bases. The V and J ends lost 4 bases and 2 bases, in that order; junction bases with no gene match: 17. Germline CDR1 reads SGDLS; CDR2 reads YYNGEE. This CDR3 is 18 amino acids long. The CDR3 region is CASSPTPSRDSPNYGYTF. CDR3 bases: TGTGCCAGCAGCCCGACACCATCTCGGGACAGCCCAAACTATGGCTACACCTTC.

To note about this clonotype: This could be a read error, since a much larger clone is one nucleotide away. The V call is TRBV24-1, the J call TRBJ1-2; 7 nucleotides line up with TRBD1. The CDR3 length is 13 residues. Germline CDR1 KGHDR, CDR2 SFDVKD. V gave up 5 bases and J gave up 4 bases; unmatched junction bases: 3. The CDR3 sequence is CATSGRDSYGYTF. Here the CDR3 DNA reads TGTGCCACCAGTGGAAGGGACAGCTATGGCTACACCTTC.

This clonotype was seen more than once but under ten times. Its ends do not fully match the called genes, so a read error is possible. The genes are TRBV24-1 and TRBJ1-2; TRBD1 agrees at 7 bases. Germline assignment: CDR1 KGHDR and CDR2 SFDVKD. This CDR3 comprises 12 residues. CDR3 nucleotides: TGTGCCAGCAGTTTAGCCGACAGGGCGGACGCCTTC. Protein product: CASSLADRADAF.

The chain is built from TRBV2 and TRBJ2-5; D may be TRBD1 (6 bases). V was clipped by 6 bases and J by 2 bases, with 19 bases between them. CDR1 and CDR2 (germline): SNHLY, FYNNEI. The CDR3 has 16 amino acids. The DNA for the CDR3 is TGTGCCAGCAGCCCATTAGAAAGACAGGTGCAAGAGACCCAGTACTTC. Protein sequence: CASSPLERQVQETQYF.

The chain is built from TRBV2 and TRBJ1-5, with TRBD1 identical over 8 bases. In germline, CDR1 is SNHLY, CDR2 FYNNEI. The J segment lost 3 bases and the V segment lost 10 bases, leaving 2 bases of the junction unmatched. The CDR3 runs 12 residues. CDR3 amino acids: CATTGVNQPQHF. The CDR3 DNA sequence: TGTGCCACGACAGGGGTCAATCAGCCCCAGCATTTT.

The rearrangement links TRBV7-9 to TRBJ1-4, with 7 bases identical to TRBD1. The CDR3 runs to 14 residues. The V and J ends lost 4 bases and 6 bases, in that order; junction bases with no gene match: 5. The germline gives CDR1 SEHNR, CDR2 FQNEAQ (reference sequence). As DNA, the CDR3 is TGTGCCAGCAGCTCGGCCGGGACAGATGAAAAACTGTTTTTT. This translates into CASSSAGTDEKLFF.

The rearrangement uses TRBV20-1 and TRBJ1-2; D possibly corresponds to TRBD1 (5 bases). This CDR3 has 12 amino acids. The germline V and J ends were trimmed by 0 bases and 6 bases, with 8 bases remaining between them. Germline loops: CDR1 DFQATT, CDR2 SNEGSKA (reference sequence). The CDR3 loop reads CSARDPRDGYTF. The CDR3 DNA follows: TGCAGTGCTAGAGACCCCAGGGATGGCTACACCTTC.